Here is one TCR beta chain with its context. The junction departs from germline at one end; a sequencing error may be responsible. The entry originates in a study of shared clonotypes between healthy human individuals. Germline V lookup: CDR1 MNHEY, CDR2 SMNVEV (reference sequence). The CDR3 loop spans 14 amino acids. Terminally differentiated effector memory CD45RA+ cells were excluded from the naive CD8 cells, which were CD45RO-negative and positively selected for CCR7. Free of recent acute infections or vaccinations, the donors were healthy HIV-negative adults. Sequenced by immunoSEQ multiplex PCR; TCRdb stores in-frame clones only, minus some. The profile covers about 820,000 clones, with about 92% appearing a single time and approximately 25% taken by the ten largest.

The clonotype comes from a man in his thirties or forties in good health. Source material: naive CD8+ T cells sorted from blood. The rearrangement links TRBV27 to TRBJ2-3; D gene ambiguous. The CDR3 sequence: CASSIDTGTDTQYF. The DNA for the CDR3 is TGTGCCAGCAGTATAGACACTGGCACGGATACGCAGTATTTT.